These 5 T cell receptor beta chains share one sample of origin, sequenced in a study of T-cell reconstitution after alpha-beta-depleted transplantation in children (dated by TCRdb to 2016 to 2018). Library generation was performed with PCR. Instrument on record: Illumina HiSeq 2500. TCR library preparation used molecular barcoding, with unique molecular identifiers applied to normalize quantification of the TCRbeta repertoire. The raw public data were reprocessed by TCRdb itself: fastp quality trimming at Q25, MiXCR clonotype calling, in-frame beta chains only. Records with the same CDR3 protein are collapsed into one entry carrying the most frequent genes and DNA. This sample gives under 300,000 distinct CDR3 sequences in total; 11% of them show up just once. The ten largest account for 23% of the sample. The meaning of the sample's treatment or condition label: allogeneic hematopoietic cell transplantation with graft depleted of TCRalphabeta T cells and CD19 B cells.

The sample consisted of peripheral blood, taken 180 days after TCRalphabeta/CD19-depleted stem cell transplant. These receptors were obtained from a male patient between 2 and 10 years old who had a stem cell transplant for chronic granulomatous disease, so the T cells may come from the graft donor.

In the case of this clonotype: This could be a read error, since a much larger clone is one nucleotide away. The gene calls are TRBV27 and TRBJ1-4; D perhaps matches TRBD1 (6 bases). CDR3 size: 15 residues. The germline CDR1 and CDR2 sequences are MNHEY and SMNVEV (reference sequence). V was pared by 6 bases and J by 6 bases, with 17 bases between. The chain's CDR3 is CASRSPQGSDEKLFF. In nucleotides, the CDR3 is TGTGCCAGCAGAAGTCCGCAGGGGTCGGATGAAAAACTGTTTTTT.

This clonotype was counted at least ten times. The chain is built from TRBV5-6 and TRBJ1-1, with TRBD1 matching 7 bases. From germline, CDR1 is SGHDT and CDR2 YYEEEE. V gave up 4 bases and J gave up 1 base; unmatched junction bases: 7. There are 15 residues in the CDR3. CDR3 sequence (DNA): TGTGCCAGCAGCCGAAGGACAGGCAAGAACACTGAAGCTTTCTTT. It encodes CASSRRTGKNTEAFF.

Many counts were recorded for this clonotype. DNA for the CDR3: TGTGCCAGCAGCTCGAGGCCGGGACTAGCGTTGGAGACCCAGTACTTC. This encodes CASSSRPGLALETQYF. V and J are TRBV7-2 and TRBJ2-5, with TRBD2 matching 10 bases. The V and J ends lost 4 bases and 5 bases, in that order; junction bases with no gene match: 10. This CDR3 is 16 amino acids long. CDR1 SGHTA and CDR2 FQGNSA come from the germline V gene.

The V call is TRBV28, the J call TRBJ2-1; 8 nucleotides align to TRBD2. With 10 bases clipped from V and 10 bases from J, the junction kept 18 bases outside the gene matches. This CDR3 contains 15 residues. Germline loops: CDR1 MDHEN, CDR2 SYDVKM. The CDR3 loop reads CAMEGREGQRREQFF. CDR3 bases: TGTGCCATGGAGGGTCGGGAGGGCCAACGAAGGGAGCAGTTCTTC.

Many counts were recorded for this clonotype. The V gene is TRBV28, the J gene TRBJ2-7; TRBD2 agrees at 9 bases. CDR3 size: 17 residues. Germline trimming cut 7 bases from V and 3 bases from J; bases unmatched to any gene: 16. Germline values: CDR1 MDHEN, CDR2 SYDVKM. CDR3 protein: CASTSIAGGFNLYEQYF. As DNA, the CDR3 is TGTGCCAGCACCTCAATCGCGGGGGGGTTCAACCTCTACGAGCAGTACTTC. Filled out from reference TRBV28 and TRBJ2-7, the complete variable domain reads DVKVTQSSRYLVKRTGEKVFLECVQDMDHENMFWYRQDPGLGLRLIYFSYDVKMKEKGDIPEGYSVSREKKERFSLILESASTNQTSMYLCASTSIAGGFNLYEQYFGPGTRLTVT.